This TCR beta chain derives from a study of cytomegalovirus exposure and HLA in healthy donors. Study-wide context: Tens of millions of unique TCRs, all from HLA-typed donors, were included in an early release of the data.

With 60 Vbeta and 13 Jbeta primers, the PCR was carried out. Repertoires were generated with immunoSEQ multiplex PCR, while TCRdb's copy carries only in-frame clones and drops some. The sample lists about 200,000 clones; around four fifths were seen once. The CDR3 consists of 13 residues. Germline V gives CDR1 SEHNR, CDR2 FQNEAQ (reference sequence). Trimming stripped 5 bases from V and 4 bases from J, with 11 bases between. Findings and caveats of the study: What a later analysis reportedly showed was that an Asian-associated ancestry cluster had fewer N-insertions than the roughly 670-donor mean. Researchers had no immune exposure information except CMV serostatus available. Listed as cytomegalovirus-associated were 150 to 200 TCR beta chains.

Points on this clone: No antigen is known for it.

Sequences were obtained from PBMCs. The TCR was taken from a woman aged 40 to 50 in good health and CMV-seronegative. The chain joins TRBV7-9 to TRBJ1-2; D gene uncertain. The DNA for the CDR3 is TGTGCCAGCAGCCTTTCCAGTATCTATGGCTACACCTTC. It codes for CASSLSSIYGYTF.